The 6 T cell receptor beta chains below all came from one sample that was sequenced in a study of T cells in Graves' hyperthyroidism and ophthalmopathy. What was amplified from RNA transcripts were TCR beta CDR3 regions. The HTBI primer set was used in a first-round RT-PCR of the TCR CDR3. Using its own MiXCR run on the multiplex PCR reads, TCRdb lists one record per CDR3 protein. The sample has approximately 400,000 distinct CDR3 sequences, around 14% seen once. Sequencing input: blood. The source is a woman between 18 and 29 years old with Graves' hyperthyroidism.

At least ten counts were recorded for this clonotype. The chain combines TRBV12-3 or TRBV12-4 with TRBJ1-1; D not certain. V was shortened by 6 bases and J by 4 bases, with 12 bases between the two germline ends. The CDR3 runs to 13 residues. The CDR3 protein is CASRIPEGTEAFF. The CDR3 nucleotides are TGTGCCAGCAGAATCCCAGAGGGCACTGAAGCTTTCTTT.

This clonotype was counted at least ten times. V gene TRBV24-1 combines with J gene TRBJ2-1; possibly TRBD2 for D (5 bases). Trimming stripped 4 bases from V and 6 bases from J, with 15 bases between. The CDR3 length is 15 residues. Germline CDR1 reads KGHDR; CDR2 reads SFDVKD. The DNA of the CDR3 is TGTGCCACCAGTGAGCGGACTTACCAGGCCAATGAGCAGTTCTTC. Residues: CATSERTYQANEQFF.

This clonotype was picked up many times. The chain combines TRBV12-3 or TRBV12-4 with TRBJ2-7, with 9 bases aligning to TRBD2. The CDR3 sequence is 15 residues long. V lost 3 bases and J lost 3; bases outside the gene matches: 6. CDR3 region: CASSLGAAGGYEQYF. The CDR3 coding sequence is TGTGCCAGCAGTTTGGGGGCAGCGGGAGGCTACGAGCAGTACTTC.

The DNA of the CDR3 is TGTGCCAGCAGCTACGGTAGAGGTTCACCCCTCCACTTT. Amino acids: CASSYGRGSPLHF. V is TRBV6-5 and J is TRBJ1-6; D is unclear. The CDR3 spans 13 residues. Per germline, CDR1 MNHEY and CDR2 SVGAGI. V shed 6 bases and J shed 9 bases, with 12 bases lying between them.

This clonotype has just a few counts. One end of the junction is discordant with germline, which a read error may explain. The chain combines TRBV19 with TRBJ2-1; tentative D call: TRBD1 (7 bases). There are 16 residues in the CDR3. The germline gives CDR1 LNHDA, CDR2 SQIVND (reference sequence). This CDR3 reads CASSGLQGILYNEQSF. The CDR3 coding sequence is TGTGCCAGTAGTGGACTACAGGGGATCCTTTACAATGAGCAGTCCTTC.

This clonotype has a count of ten or more. This chain joins TRBV20-1 and TRBJ2-3, with 9 bases fitting TRBD2. The V and J ends lost 6 bases and 4 bases, in that order; junction bases with no gene match: 11. The CDR3 is made up of 15 amino acids. From germline, CDR1 is DFQATT and CDR2 SNEGSKA (reference sequence). The chain's CDR3 is CSAPRSGSGADTQYF. The CDR3 region has the DNA TGCAGTGCGCCCCGTAGCGGGAGTGGGGCAGATACGCAGTATTTT.